These 5 T cell receptor beta chains were sequenced from one sample in a study of blood T cell repertoires in COVID-19. Clones were read by immunoSEQ multiplex PCR, and TCRdb kept only the in-frame ones, dropping some. The table has roughly 340,000 clones, roughly 86% seen once. The sequencing input was peripheral blood. The receptors were sampled from a woman aged 70-85 years with COVID-19, enrolled during active disease.

The chain uses TRBV3-1 (or the pseudogene TRBV3-2) and TRBJ1-2; possible D gene TRBD1, 6 bases. V gave up 4 bases and J gave up 8 bases, with 11 bases separating them. Germline V gene lookup returns CDR1 LGHDT and CDR2 YNNKEL (reference sequence). The length of the CDR3 is 12 residues. CDR3 in amino acids: CASSLNRDGYTF. The CDR3 nucleotides are TGTGCCAGCAGCCTAAACAGGGACGGCTACACCTTC.

The chain recombines TRBV2 with TRBJ1-4; 11 bases line up with TRBD1. This CDR3 has 15 residues. CDR1 SNHLY and CDR2 FYNNEI come from the germline V gene. V lost 4 bases to trimming and J lost 7 bases; unmatched junction nucleotides: 5. The CDR3 is CASSVSGQGAEKLFF. The CDR3 coding sequence is TGTGCCAGCAGTGTCTCTGGACAGGGGGCTGAAAAACTGTTTTTT.

The rearrangement links TRBV2 to TRBJ1-2; 7 bases fit TRBD1. The CDR3 is made up of 15 amino acids. Germline V gene sequence: CDR1 SNHLY, CDR2 FYNNEI. V was clipped by 1 base and J by 8 bases; unmatched bases: 10. The DNA of the CDR3 is TGTGCCAGCAGTGAAGGGGCTACAGGGGCGCGAGGCTACACCTTC. Amino acid sequence: CASSEGATGARGYTF. Full variable domain (missing parts from reference TRBV2 and TRBJ1-2): EPEVTQTPSHQVTQMGQEVILRCVPISNHLYFYWYRQILGQKVEFLVSFYNNEISEKSEIFDDQFSVERPDGSNFTLKIRSTKLEDSAMYFCASSEGATGARGYTFGSGTRLTVV.

A few counts support this clone. The genes are TRBV27 and TRBJ1-5, with TRBD1 as a possible D gene (6 bases). The CDR3 is 15 residues long. Looked up from germline, CDR1 is MNHEY and CDR2 is SMNVEV (reference sequence). V lost 2 bases and J lost 4, with 12 bases in between. CDR3 amino acids: CASSLPTGYNQPQHF. The CDR3 bases are TGTGCCAGCAGTTTACCGACAGGCTATAATCAGCCCCAGCATTTT.

The chain has TRBV7-2 and TRBJ2-2; weak D call: TRBD1 (5 bases). V gave up 2 bases and J gave up 3 bases, with 10 bases separating them. Per the germline V gene, CDR1 is SGHTA and CDR2 is FQGNSA. The CDR3 is made up of 15 amino acids. The CDR3 region is CASSLNPRDTGELFF. CDR3 sequence (DNA): TGTGCCAGCAGCTTAAATCCCAGGGACACCGGGGAGCTGTTTTTT.